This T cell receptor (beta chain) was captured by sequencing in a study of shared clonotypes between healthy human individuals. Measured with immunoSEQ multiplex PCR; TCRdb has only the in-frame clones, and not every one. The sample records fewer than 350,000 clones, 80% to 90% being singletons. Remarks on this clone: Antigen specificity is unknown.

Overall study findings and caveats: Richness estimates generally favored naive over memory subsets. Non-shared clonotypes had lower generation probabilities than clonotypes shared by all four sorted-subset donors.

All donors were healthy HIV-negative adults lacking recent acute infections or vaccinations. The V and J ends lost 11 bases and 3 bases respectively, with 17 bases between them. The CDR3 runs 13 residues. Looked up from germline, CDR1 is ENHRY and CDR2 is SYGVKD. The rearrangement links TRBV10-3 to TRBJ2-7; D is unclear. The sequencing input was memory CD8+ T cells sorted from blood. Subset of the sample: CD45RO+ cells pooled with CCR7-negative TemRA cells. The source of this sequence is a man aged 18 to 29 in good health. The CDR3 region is CASAWLWVYEQYF. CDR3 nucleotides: TGTGCCTCGGCGTGGCTATGGGTCTACGAGCAGTACTTC.